This section outlines one T cell receptor beta chain sequence together with its context. High-throughput TCR beta sequencing covered peripheral CD8+ and CD4+ T cells. The study used healthy donors as controls matched for age and sex. TEMRA cells were enriched by FACS, and CD4+ and CD8+ T cells were negatively isolated. This record belongs to a study of CD8 T cells in Susac syndrome. The authors reverse transcribed 0.5 to 1 ug RNA with random hexamers. The amplification used immunoSEQ multiplex PCR on TCR beta CDR3; it spanned 54 Vbeta and 13 Jbeta. TCRdb re-called the immunoSEQ multiplex PCR reads with MiXCR, one entry per CDR3 protein. This sample has 95,000 to 150,000 distinct CDR3 sequences, with 94% found just once. This TCR came from a human donor in good health. Sequencing was carried out using CD4+ T cells from PBMCs.

CDR3 sequence (DNA): TGTGCCAGCAGCTTAGATGGGACTGGCCGGGCCAAAAACATTCAGTACTTC. It yields the protein CASSLDGTGRAKNIQYF. The chain couples TRBV11-2 to TRBJ2-4; D might be TRBD2 (6 bases). Germline-derived CDR1 and CDR2 are SGHAT and FQNNGV. This CDR3 is built from 17 residues. Trimming took off 0 bases at V and 1 base at J, with 13 bases between the two ends.